A selection of T cell receptor beta chains follows, all from one sample in a study of neurological immune-mediated disorders. Using its own MiXCR run on the 5' RACE reads, TCRdb lists one record per CDR3 protein. The data contain tens of thousands of distinct CDR3 sequences, less than 20% of them singletons. Input material: CD4+ T cells from blood. These receptors were collected from a female donor with HTLV-1-associated myelopathy (HAM/TSP). The CDR3 runs from the conserved cysteine through the conserved F or W. A D gene is named only where the DNA matches it firmly. Where a row states a size, it is once, few, many or the class of an expanded clone; other rows omit it.

medium-sized,TRBJ1-2,.,TRBV29-1,CSVEHGAYTF,TGCAGCGTTGAACATGGCGCCTACACCTTC
.,TRBJ2-3,.,TRBV7-9,CASTYRASTDTQYF,TGTGCCAGCACCTACAGAGCTAGCACAGATACGCAGTATTTT
many,TRBJ1-1,.,TRBV7-3,CASSLRADSYTETFF,TGTGCCAGCAGCTTAAGGGCGGACAGTTACACTGAAACTTTCTTT
many,TRBJ2-1,TRBD1,TRBV19,CASKGQGSPPQQFF,TGTGCCAGTAAGGGACAGGGTAGTCCTCCTCAGCAGTTCTTC
many,TRBJ2-3,.,TRBV12-3/TRBV12-4,CASSLNTDTQYF,TGTGCCAGCAGCTTGAACACAGATACGCAGTATTTT
many,TRBJ1-2,.,TRBV6-5,CASSSSDGGYGYTF,TGTGCCAGCAGTTCCTCGGACGGGGGTTATGGCTACACCTTC
once,TRBJ2-1,.,TRBV20-1,CSALVGVGEQFF,TGCAGTGCTTTGGTGGGGGTCGGTGAGCAGTTCTTC
many,TRBJ2-1,.,TRBV5-5,CASSSYNEQFF,TGTGCCAGCAGCTCTTACAATGAGCAGTTCTTC
.,TRBJ2-3,.,TRBV29-1,CSVVVRTDTQYF,TGCAGCGTTGTCGTAAGAACAGATACACAGTATTTT
many,TRBJ1-4,.,TRBV20-1,CSAREVPGFEKLFF,TGCAGTGCTAGAGAAGTACCGGGCTTTGAAAAACTGTTTTTT
many,TRBJ2-1,TRBD2,TRBV20-1,CSARRLADYNEQFF,TGCAGTGCTAGAAGACTAGCCGATTACAATGAGCAGTTCTTC
many,TRBJ1-2,.,TRBV6-5,CATTERGGGSYTF,TGTGCCACCACAGAACGAGGAGGCGGGAGCTACACCTTC
many,TRBJ2-3,TRBD2,TRBV5-1,CASSPASGRADTQYF,TGCGCCAGCAGCCCGGCTAGCGGGAGGGCAGATACGCAGTATTTT
.,TRBJ1-1,.,TRBV20-1,CSARIGGGINTEAFF,TGCAGTGCTAGAATTGGGGGGGGGATAAACACTGAAGCTTTCTTT
many,TRBJ2-2,.,TRBV20-1,CSAAGTRDTGELFF,TGCAGTGCTGCCGGGACACGAGACACCGGGGAGCTGTTTTTT
once,TRBJ2-7,.,TRBV5-1,CASSFMGGVASYEQYF,TGCGCCAGCAGCTTCATGGGTGGCGTAGCCTCCTACGAGCAGTACTTC
many,TRBJ1-2,.,TRBV12-3/TRBV12-4,CASSPRRGSYGYTF,TGTGCCAGCAGCCCCCGGCGAGGGTCCTATGGCTACACCTTC
medium-sized,TRBJ2-3,.,TRBV10-3,CATQSGNPDTQYF,TGTGCCACCCAGTCCGGGAATCCAGATACGCAGTATTTT